The 20 T cell receptor beta chains presented below share a single source sample, sequenced in a study of blood T cell repertoires in COVID-19. Sequencing used immunoSEQ multiplex PCR; TCRdb keeps in-frame clones, though not all of them. Of 120,000 or so clones in the sample, almost 70% were seen once. Sample: peripheral blood. These receptors all stem from a woman between 70 and 85 years old with acute or convalescent COVID-19.

The chain joins TRBV4-2 to TRBJ1-6; D gene unclear. V was cut by 4 bases and J by 8 bases, with 9 bases left in between. Germline values: CDR1 LGHNA, CDR2 YNFKEQ. The CDR3 runs 13 residues. CDR3 in amino acids: CASSLDGDSPLHF. The DNA for the CDR3 is TGTGCCAGCAGCCTAGACGGGGATTCACCCCTCCACTTT.

The chain uses TRBV7-2 and TRBJ2-3; 12 positions match TRBD2. Germline assignment: CDR1 SGHTA and CDR2 FQGNSA. This CDR3 has 16 residues. The junction had 6 bases not matched to a gene; V was cut back by 5 bases and J by 3 bases. This CDR3 reads CASSSTSGGKTDTQYF. For the CDR3, the DNA is TGTGCCAGCAGCAGCACTAGCGGGGGGAAAACAGATACGCAGTATTTT.

J is TRBJ1-6 and V is TRBV5-6; TRBD1 aligns across 9 bases. Germline-derived CDR1 and CDR2 are SGHDT and YYEEEE. The CDR3 contains 14 residues. V was clipped by 7 bases and J by 10 bases; unmatched bases: 9. CDR3 in amino acids: CASLSGTGLSPLHF. DNA for the CDR3: TGTGCCAGCCTGTCCGGGACAGGGTTATCACCCCTCCACTTT. The full variable domain, rest sourced from reference TRBV5-6 and TRBJ1-6, is DAGVTQSPTHLIKTRGQQVTLRCSPKSGHDTVSWYQQALGQGPQFIFQYYEEEERQRGNFPDRFSGHQFPNYSSELNVNALLLGDSALYLCASLSGTGLSPLHFGNGTRLTVT.

J is TRBJ2-3 and V is TRBV6-5; D ambiguous. The CDR3 covers 15 residues. Germline CDR1 MNHEY, CDR2 SVGAGI. With 0 bases removed from V and 4 bases from J, the gap between germline ends came to 11 bases. The CDR3 DNA reads as TGTGCCAGCAGTTACTCGAATCAGGCCCCAGATACGCAGTATTTT. Its translation: CASSYSNQAPDTQYF.

Note on this clone: In the same sample, other DNA sequences code for this CDR3. This sequence joins TRBV18 and TRBJ2-7; D perhaps matches TRBD2 (5 bases). Trimming cost V 3 bases and J 4 bases, with 10 bases left between them. The CDR3 sequence is 13 residues long. CDR1 KGHSH and CDR2 LQKENI come from the germline V gene. The CDR3 protein is CASSPRRGYEQYF. The DNA of the CDR3 is TGTGCCAGCTCACCGAGGAGAGGGTACGAGCAGTACTTC.

The rearrangement uses TRBV7-2 and TRBJ2-3, with D perhaps TRBD1 (5 bases). The V end was cut by 2 bases, the J end by 0 bases, with 12 bases between. Germline V gene lookup returns CDR1 SGHTA and CDR2 FQGNSA. The CDR3 sequence is 16 residues long. DNA for the CDR3: TGTGCCAGCAGCTTAAGGGGCGGTTACAGCACAGATACGCAGTATTTT. It specifies CASSLRGGYSTDTQYF.

This chain connects TRBV9 to TRBJ2-1; a possible D gene is TRBD1 (7 bases). Between the trimmed V and J ends, which lost 3 bases and 6 bases, there was a span of 16 bases. CDR1 SGDLS and CDR2 YYNGEE come from the germline V gene. This CDR3 is 15 amino acids long. The CDR3 sequence is CASSGRAQGFNEQFF. The DNA for the CDR3 is TGTGCCAGCAGCGGGAGGGCACAGGGGTTCAATGAGCAGTTCTTC. The complete variable domain, with remaining parts taken from reference TRBV9 and TRBJ2-1, reads DSGVTQTPKHLITATGQRVTLRCSPRSGDLSVYWYQQSLDQGLQFLIQYYNGEERAKGNILERFSAQQFPDLHSELNLSSLELGDSALYFCASSGRAQGFNEQFFGPGTRLTVL.

This chain connects TRBV5-8 to TRBJ2-3, with D unresolved. Germline lookup yields CDR1 SGHTS and CDR2 YDEGEE. This CDR3 is built from 15 residues. V was clipped by 1 base and J by 4 bases, with 13 bases between them. For the CDR3, the DNA is TGTGCCAGCAGCTTGCGCCCCCCCCTACCAGATACGCAGTATTTT. Translation gives CASSLRPPLPDTQYF.

This chain links TRBV25-1 with TRBJ2-5; 10 bases fit TRBD1. CDR1 MGHDK and CDR2 SYGVNS come from the germline V gene. After removal of 6 bases from V and 7 bases from J, the junction contained 11 bases not matched to a gene. CDR3 length: 15 residues. CDR3 residues: CASRGTGENGVTQYF. The CDR3 nucleotides read TGTGCCAGCAGGGGGACAGGGGAAAATGGGGTGACCCAGTACTTC.

The chain combines TRBV6-5 with TRBJ2-7, with a possible D match to TRBD2 (6 bases). The V end was cut by 6 bases, the J end by 2 bases, with 14 bases between. The germline CDR1 and CDR2 sequences are MNHEY and SVGAGI. The length of the CDR3 is 14 residues. This chain's CDR3 is CASRGGWYPYEQYF. CDR3 DNA: TGTGCCAGCAGGGGGGGTTGGTACCCCTACGAGCAGTACTTC.

The rearrangement joins TRBV5-1 to TRBJ2-1, with 11 bases matching TRBD2. The V gene end was trimmed by 2 bases and the J gene end by 4 bases; junction bases not matched to a gene: 5. Germline V gene lookup returns CDR1 SGHRS and CDR2 YFSETQ. The length of the CDR3 is 16 residues. CDR3: CASSFTSSGGYNEQFF. The CDR3 DNA reads as TGCGCCAGCAGCTTCACGTCTAGCGGGGGGTACAATGAGCAGTTCTTC.

J is TRBJ1-1 and V is TRBV20-1, with D perhaps TRBD1 (5 bases). With 4 bases removed from V and 11 bases from J, the gap between germline ends came to 14 bases. Germline assignment: CDR1 DFQATT and CDR2 SNEGSKA (reference sequence). The CDR3 covers 11 residues. For the CDR3, the DNA is TGCAGTGCTAACCCGGGAGAGGGGGCTTTCTTT. Protein sequence: CSANPGEGAFF.

The V and J genes are TRBV6-5 and TRBJ1-2; D may be TRBD1 (5 bases). This CDR3 has 14 amino acids. The germline V gene has CDR1 MNHEY and CDR2 SVGAGI. V was shortened by 2 bases and J by 3 bases, with 10 bases between the two germline ends. CDR3 in amino acids: CASSYQGLDYGYTF. CDR3 bases: TGTGCCAGCAGTTACCAGGGACTTGACTATGGCTACACCTTC.

V and J are TRBV5-1 and TRBJ2-6, with TRBD1 identical over 10 bases. The CDR3 sequence is 19 residues long. CDR1 SGHRS and CDR2 YFSETQ come from the germline V gene. V was clipped by 0 bases and J by 2 bases; unmatched bases: 8. CDR3: CASSLGGGDRGTGANVLTF. The CDR3 DNA is TGCGCCAGCAGCTTGGGCGGCGGGGACAGGGGAACTGGGGCCAACGTCCTGACTTTC.

V is TRBV5-6 and J is TRBJ2-1; TRBD1 agrees at 8 bases. Germline values: CDR1 SGHDT, CDR2 YYEEEE. The trim removed 2 bases at V and 7 bases at J, leaving 11 bases unmatched. The CDR3 covers 16 residues. The CDR3 DNA is TGTGCCAGCAGCTTAGACAGGGGAGGAGTATGGAATGAGCAGTTCTTC. Amino acid sequence: CASSLDRGGVWNEQFF.

This clone has more than one count but fewer than ten. The CDR3 reads CASSSKTRLDIQYF. As DNA, the CDR3 is TGTGCCAGTAGTTCAAAGACACGCTTAGACATTCAGTACTTC. This chain links TRBV19 with TRBJ2-4; the D is unclear. Germline CDR1 reads LNHDA; CDR2 reads SQIVND (reference sequence). There are 14 residues in the CDR3. Trimming left V 5 bases short and J 8 bases short, with 16 bases between.

The chain recombines TRBV11-2 with TRBJ1-1, with D tentatively TRBD1 (6 bases). The CDR3 sequence is 14 residues long. Germline V gene lookup returns CDR1 SGHAT and CDR2 FQNNGV. Trimming cost V 2 bases and J 11 bases, with 18 bases left between them. The CDR3: CASSLSSLGAKAFF. CDR3 bases: TGTGCCAGCAGCTTATCATCCTTGGGGGCGAAGGCTTTCTTT.

This chain joins TRBV10-3 and TRBJ2-3; 8 positions match TRBD2. This CDR3 is 16 amino acids long. Germline CDR1 reads ENHRY; CDR2 reads SYGVKD. J gave up 5 bases and V 4 bases, and 11 bases lay outside the gene matches. In nucleotides, the CDR3 is TGTGCCATCAGTGGAGGTGGCGGGGGGCAGGGAGATACGCAGTATTTT. This translates into CAISGGGGGQGDTQYF.

This clone was detected only once. This rearrangement joins TRBV29-1 to TRBJ2-2; tentatively, D is TRBD2 (7 bases). The germline V gene has CDR1 SQVTM and CDR2 ANQGSEA. The CDR3 is made up of 15 amino acids. The germline V and J ends were trimmed by 7 bases and 2 bases, with 17 bases remaining between them. The CDR3 region is CSASYREGNTGELFF. The CDR3 DNA is TGCAGCGCATCTTACAGGGAGGGAAACACCGGGGAGCTGTTTTTT.

V and J are TRBV6-5 and TRBJ2-7, with 11 nucleotides matching TRBD1. The CDR3 length is 15 residues. Germline lookup yields CDR1 MNHEY and CDR2 SVGAGI. The V and J ends lost 8 bases and 3 bases, in that order; junction bases with no gene match: 9. In DNA form, the CDR3 reads TGTGCCAGCCGAGCGTCCGGGACAGGGGGCTACGAGCAGTACTTC. This codes for CASRASGTGGYEQYF.